This entry concerns a single T cell receptor beta chain. These data are taken from a study of blood T cell repertoires in COVID-19. At the level of the study: COVID-19 samples collected from the United States, Italy and Spain covered acute and convalescent phases. Nucleic acid was either cDNA or gDNA, and it came from T cells, B-cell-depleted T cells, or PBMCs.

CDR3 length: 13 amino acids. CDR1 is GTSNPN, CDR2 SVGIG, per germline (reference sequence). Trimming took 2 bases from V and 3 from J; bases not matched to a gene: 3. In the study's own analysis: The assay estimated nucleated cells by amplifying reference gene primers. The protocol was immunoSEQ multiplex PCR, while the TCRdb copy is restricted to in-frame clones and leaves out a portion. That table furnishes V, J and clone size, whereas the DNA furnished D and trimming. Altogether 120,000 or so clones are present, approximately 82% being singletons, with the ten largest covering around 4%. This sequence joins TRBV30 and TRBJ1-1; TRBD1 agrees at 7 bases. Sequenced: peripheral blood. This clonotype was sampled from a woman older than 75 with acute or convalescent COVID-19. CDR3 in amino acids: CAWSLTGYTEAFF. The DNA of the CDR3 is TGTGCCTGGAGTCTGACAGGGTACACTGAAGCTTTCTTT.